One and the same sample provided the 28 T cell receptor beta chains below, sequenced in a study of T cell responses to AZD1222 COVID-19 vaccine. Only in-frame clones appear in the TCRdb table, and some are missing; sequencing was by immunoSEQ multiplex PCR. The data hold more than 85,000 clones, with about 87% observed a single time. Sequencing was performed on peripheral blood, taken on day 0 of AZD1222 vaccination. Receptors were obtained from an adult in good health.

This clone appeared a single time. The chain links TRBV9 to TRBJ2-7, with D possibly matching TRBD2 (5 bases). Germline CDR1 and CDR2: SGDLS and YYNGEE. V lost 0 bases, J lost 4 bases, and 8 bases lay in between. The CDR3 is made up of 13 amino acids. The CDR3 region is CASSVGGRYEQYF. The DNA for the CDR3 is TGTGCCAGCAGCGTAGGAGGGAGATACGAGCAGTACTTC.

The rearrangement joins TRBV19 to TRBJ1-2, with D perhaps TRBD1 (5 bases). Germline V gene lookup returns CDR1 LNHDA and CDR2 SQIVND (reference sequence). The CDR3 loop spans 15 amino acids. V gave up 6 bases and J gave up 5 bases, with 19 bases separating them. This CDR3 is CASSTNGGSSYGYTF. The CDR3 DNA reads TGTGCCAGTAGCACGAACGGGGGATCGAGTTATGGCTACACCTTC.

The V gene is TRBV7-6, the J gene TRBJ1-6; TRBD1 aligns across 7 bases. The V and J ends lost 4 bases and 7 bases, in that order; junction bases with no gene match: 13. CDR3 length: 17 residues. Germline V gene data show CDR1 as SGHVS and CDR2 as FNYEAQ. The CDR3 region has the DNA TGTGCCAGCAGCTCCACCGAGGGGGCGCTTGGAAATTCACCCCTCCACTTT. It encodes CASSSTEGALGNSPLHF.

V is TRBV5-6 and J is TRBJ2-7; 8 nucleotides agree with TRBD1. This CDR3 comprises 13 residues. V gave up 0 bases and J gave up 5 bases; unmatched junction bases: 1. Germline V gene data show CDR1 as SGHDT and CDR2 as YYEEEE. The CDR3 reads CASSLDRGNEQYF. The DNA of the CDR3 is TGTGCCAGCAGCTTGGACAGGGGGAACGAGCAGTACTTC.

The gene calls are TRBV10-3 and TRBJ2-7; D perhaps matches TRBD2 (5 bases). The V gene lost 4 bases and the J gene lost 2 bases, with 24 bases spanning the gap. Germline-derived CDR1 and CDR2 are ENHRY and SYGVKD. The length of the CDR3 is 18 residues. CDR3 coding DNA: TGTGCCATCAGTGTAAATGTGGTGGTGGGAGCCCCAACCTACGAGCAGTACTTC. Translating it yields CAISVNVVVGAPTYEQYF.

CDR3 sequence reads: CASSLRGRGSQDTHNEQFF. CDR3 bases: TGTGCCAGCAGCTTGAGAGGTAGGGGGTCACAGGATACCCACAATGAGCAGTTCTTC. The chain is built from TRBV11-3 and TRBJ2-1; tentatively, D is TRBD1 (6 bases). In germline, CDR1 is SGHNT, CDR2 YENEEA. The CDR3 consists of 19 residues. Trimming removed 3 bases at V and 5 bases at J, with 26 bases between.

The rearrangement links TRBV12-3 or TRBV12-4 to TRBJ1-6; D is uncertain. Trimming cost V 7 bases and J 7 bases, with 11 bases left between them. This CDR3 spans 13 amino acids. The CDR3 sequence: CASMTGVNSPLHF. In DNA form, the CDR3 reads TGTGCCAGCATGACGGGAGTAAATTCACCCCTCCACTTT.

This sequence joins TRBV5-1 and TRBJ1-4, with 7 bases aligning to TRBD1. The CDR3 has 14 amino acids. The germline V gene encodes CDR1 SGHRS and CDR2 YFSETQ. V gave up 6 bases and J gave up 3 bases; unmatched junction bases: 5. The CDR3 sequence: CASKGGTANEKLFF. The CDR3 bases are TGCGCCAGCAAAGGGGGGACAGCTAATGAAAAACTGTTTTTT.

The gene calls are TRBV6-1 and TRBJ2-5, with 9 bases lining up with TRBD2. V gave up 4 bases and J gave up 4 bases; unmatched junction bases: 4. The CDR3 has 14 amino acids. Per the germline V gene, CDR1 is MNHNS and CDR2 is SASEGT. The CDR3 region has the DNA TGTGCCAGCAGTGCAGCGGGGGGACGAGAGACCCAGTACTTC. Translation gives CASSAAGGRETQYF.

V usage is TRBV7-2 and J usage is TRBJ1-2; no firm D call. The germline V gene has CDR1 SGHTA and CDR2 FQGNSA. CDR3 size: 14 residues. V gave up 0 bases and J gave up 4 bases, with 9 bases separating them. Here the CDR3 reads CASSLAGSTYGYTF. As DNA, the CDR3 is TGTGCCAGCAGCTTAGCGGGATCGACCTATGGCTACACCTTC.

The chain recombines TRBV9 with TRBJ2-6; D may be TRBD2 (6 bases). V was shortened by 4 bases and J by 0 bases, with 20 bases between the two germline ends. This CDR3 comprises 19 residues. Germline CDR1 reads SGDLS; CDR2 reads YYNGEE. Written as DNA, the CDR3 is TGTGCCAGCAGCCTCAGCGGGTCAGGGCCTAGCTCTGGGGCCAACGTCCTGACTTTC. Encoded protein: CASSLSGSGPSSGANVLTF.

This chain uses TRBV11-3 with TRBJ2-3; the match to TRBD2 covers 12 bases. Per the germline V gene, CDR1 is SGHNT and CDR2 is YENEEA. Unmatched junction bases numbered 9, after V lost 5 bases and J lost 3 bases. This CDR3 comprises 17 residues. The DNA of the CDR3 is TGTGCCAGCAGCCCCGGACTAGCGGGATTCGGAACAGATACGCAGTATTTT. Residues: CASSPGLAGFGTDTQYF.

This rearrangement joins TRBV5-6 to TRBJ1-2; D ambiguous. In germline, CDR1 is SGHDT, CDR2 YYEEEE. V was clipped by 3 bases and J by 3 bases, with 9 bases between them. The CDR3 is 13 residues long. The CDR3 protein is CASSSDTYYGYTF. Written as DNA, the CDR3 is TGTGCCAGCAGCTCCGACACCTACTATGGCTACACCTTC.

The chain's CDR3 is CASRPDRVNTEAFF. CDR3 nucleotides: TGTGCCAGCAGGCCCGACAGAGTGAACACTGAAGCTTTCTTT. This chain links TRBV6-5 with TRBJ1-1; the D gene is possibly TRBD1 (5 bases). The CDR3 is 14 residues long. V lost 6 bases to trimming and J lost 0 bases, with 11 bases between them. Germline values: CDR1 MNHEY, CDR2 SVGAGI.

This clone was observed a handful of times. CDR3 DNA: TGTGCCAGCAGCCCGCCGTCGAGAGGAAACACCATATATTTT. Residues: CASSPPSRGNTIYF. The chain links TRBV3-1 (or the pseudogene TRBV3-2) to TRBJ1-3, with D unclear. The CDR3 is 14 residues long. V was trimmed by 4 bases and J by 4 bases, leaving 11 bases between them. Germline V gene data show CDR1 as LGHDT and CDR2 as YNNKEL (reference sequence).

DNA for the CDR3: TGTGCCAGCGGTCAAGGGGACACTGAAGCTTTCTTT. Translating it yields CASGQGDTEAFF. The V call is TRBV2, the J call TRBJ1-1; weak D call: TRBD1 (5 bases). CDR3 length equals 12 residues. Trimming removed 8 bases at V and 3 bases at J, with 10 bases between. CDR1 and CDR2 from the germline V gene are SNHLY and FYNNEI.

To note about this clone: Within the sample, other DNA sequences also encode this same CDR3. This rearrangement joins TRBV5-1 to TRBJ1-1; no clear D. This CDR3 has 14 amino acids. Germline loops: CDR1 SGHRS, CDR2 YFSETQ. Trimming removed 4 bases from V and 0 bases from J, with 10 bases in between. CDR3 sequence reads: CASSPRTVNTEAFF. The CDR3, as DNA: TGCGCCAGCAGCCCCCGGACCGTGAACACTGAAGCTTTCTTT.

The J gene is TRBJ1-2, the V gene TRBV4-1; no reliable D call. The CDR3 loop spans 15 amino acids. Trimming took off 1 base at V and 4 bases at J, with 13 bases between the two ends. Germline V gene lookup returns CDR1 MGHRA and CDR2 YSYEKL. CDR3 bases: TGCGCCAGCAGCCAAGTAGGAGCAGGACTCTATGGCTACACCTTC. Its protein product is CASSQVGAGLYGYTF.

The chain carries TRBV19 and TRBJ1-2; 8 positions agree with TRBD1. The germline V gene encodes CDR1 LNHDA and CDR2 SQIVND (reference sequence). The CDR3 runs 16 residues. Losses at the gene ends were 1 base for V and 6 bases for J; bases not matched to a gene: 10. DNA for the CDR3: TGTGCCAGTAGTATAGTCTCGGACAGGGAGGGTGATGGCTACACCTTC. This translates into CASSIVSDREGDGYTF.

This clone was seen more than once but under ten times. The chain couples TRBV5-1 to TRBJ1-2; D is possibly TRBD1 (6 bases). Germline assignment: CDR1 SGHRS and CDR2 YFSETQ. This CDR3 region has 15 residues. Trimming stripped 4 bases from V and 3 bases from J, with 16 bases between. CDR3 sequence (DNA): TGCGCCAGCAGCCTGGCAACGGGACATTACTATGGCTACACCTTC. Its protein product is CASSLATGHYYGYTF.

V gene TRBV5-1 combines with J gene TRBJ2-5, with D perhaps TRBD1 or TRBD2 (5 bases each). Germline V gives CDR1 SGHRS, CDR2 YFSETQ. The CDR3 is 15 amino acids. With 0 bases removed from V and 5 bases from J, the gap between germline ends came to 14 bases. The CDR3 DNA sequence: TGCGCCAGCAGCTTGGGGCAGCGATGGGGGGAGACCCAGTACTTC. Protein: CASSLGQRWGETQYF.

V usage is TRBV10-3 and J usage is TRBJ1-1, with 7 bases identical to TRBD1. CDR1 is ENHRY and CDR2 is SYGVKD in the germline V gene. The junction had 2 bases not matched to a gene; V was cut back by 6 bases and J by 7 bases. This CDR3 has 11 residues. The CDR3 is CAIRTGFEAFF. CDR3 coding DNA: TGTGCCATCAGGACAGGGTTTGAAGCTTTCTTT.

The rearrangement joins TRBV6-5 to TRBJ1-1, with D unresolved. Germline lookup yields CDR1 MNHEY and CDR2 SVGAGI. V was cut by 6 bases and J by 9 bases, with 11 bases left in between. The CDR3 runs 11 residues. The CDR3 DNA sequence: TGTGCCAGCAGCACCCCGGCCCAAGCTTTCTTT. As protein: CASSTPAQAFF.

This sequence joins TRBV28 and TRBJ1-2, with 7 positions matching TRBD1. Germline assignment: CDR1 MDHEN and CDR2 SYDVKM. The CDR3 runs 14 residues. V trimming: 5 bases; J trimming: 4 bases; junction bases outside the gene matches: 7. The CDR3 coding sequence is TGTGCCAGCAGTACTGGCGGGACAGCCTATGGCTACACCTTC. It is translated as CASSTGGTAYGYTF.

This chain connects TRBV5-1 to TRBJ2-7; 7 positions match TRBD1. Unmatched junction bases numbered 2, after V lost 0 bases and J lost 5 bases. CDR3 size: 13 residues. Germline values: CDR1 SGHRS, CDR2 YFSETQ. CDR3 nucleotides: TGCGCCAGCAGCTTGGAGGGGGCGAACGAGCAGTACTTC. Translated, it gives CASSLEGANEQYF.

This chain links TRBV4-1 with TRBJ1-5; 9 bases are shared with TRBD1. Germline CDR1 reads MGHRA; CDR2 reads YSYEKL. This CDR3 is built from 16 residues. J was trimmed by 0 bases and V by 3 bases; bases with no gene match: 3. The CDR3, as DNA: TGCGCCAGCAGCCAGGGACAGGGACCTAGCAATCAGCCCCAGCATTTT. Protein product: CASSQGQGPSNQPQHF.

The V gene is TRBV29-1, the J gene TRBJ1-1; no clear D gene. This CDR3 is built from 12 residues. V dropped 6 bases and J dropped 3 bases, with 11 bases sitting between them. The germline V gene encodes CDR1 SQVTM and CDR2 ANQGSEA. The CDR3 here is CSVAKTDTEAFF. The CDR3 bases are TGCAGCGTGGCGAAAACGGACACTGAAGCTTTCTTT.

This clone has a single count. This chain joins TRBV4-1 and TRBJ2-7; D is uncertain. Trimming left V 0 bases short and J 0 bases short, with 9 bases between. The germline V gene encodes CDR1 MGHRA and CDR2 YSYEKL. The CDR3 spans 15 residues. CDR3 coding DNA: TGCGCCAGCAGCCAAGATCCGGTACTCTCCTACGAGCAGTACTTC. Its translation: CASSQDPVLSYEQYF.